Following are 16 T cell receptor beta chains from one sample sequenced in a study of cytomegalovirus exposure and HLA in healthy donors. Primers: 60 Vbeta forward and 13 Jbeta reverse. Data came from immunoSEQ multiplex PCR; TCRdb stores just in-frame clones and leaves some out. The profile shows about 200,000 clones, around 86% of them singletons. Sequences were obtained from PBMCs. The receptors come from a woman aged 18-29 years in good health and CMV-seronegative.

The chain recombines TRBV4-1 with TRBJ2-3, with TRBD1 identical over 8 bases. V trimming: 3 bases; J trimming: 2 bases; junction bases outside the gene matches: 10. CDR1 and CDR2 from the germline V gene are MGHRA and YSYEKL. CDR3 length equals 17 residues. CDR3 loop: CASSHYTGDRTTDTQYF. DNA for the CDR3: TGCGCCAGCAGCCATTACACCGGGGACAGGACCACAGATACGCAGTATTTT.

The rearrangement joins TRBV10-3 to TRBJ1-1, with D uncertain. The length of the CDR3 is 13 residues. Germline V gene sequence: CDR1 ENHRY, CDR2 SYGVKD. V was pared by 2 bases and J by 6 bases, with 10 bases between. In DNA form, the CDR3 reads TGTGCCATCAGTGAGCTGGCCGGGGCTGAAGCTTTCTTT. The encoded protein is CAISELAGAEAFF.

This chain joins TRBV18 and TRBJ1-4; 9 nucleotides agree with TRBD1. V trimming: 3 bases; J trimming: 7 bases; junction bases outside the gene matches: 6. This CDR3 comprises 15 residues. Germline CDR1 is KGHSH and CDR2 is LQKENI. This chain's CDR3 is CASSPRQGEGEKLFF. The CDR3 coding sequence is TGTGCCAGCTCACCGCGACAGGGGGAAGGTGAAAAACTGTTTTTT.

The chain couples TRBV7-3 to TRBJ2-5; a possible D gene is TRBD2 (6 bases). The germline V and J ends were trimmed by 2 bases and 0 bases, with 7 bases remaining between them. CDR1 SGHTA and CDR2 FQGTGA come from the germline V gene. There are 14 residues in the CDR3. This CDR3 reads CASSLGGYQETQYF. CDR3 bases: TGTGCCAGCAGCTTAGGAGGGTACCAAGAGACCCAGTACTTC.

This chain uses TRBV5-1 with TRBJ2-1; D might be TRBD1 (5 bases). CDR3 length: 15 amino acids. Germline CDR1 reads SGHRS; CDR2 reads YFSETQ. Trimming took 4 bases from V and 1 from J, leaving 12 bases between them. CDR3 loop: CASSPGAGSYNEQFF. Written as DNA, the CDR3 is TGCGCCAGCAGCCCTGGGGCAGGGTCCTACAATGAGCAGTTCTTC.

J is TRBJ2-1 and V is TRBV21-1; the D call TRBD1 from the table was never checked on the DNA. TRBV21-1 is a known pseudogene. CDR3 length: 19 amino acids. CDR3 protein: CASSKLTRLDTVAYNEQFF. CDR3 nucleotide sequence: TGTGCCAGCAGCAAACTCACGCGACTGGACACAGTGGCCTACAATGAGCAGTTCTTC.

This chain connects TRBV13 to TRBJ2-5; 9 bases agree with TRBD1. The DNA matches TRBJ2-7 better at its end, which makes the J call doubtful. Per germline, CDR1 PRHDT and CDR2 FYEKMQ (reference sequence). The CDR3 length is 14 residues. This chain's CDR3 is CASSHRGRNDEQYF. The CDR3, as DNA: TGTGCCAGCAGCCACAGGGGGCGTAATGACGAGCAGTACTTC.

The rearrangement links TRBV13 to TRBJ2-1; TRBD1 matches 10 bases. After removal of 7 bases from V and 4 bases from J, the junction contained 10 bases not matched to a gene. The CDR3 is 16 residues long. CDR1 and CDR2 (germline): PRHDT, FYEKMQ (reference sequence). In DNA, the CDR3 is TGTGCCAGCAACCTCCAAGACAGGGGGCTTTACAATGAGCAGTTCTTC. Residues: CASNLQDRGLYNEQFF.

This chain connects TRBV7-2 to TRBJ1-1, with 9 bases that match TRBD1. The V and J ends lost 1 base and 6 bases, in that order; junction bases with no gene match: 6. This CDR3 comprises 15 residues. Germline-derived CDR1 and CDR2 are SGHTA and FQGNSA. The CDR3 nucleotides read TGTGCCAGCAGCTTAGTGGCGACAGGGGGGTCTGAAGCTTTCTTT. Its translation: CASSLVATGGSEAFF.

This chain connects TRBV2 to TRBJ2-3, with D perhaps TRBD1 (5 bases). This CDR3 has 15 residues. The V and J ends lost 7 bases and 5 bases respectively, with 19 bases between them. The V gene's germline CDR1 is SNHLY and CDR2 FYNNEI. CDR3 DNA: TGTGCCAGCACCTTAAGTGGTTTAAGGGGAGATACGCAGTATTTT. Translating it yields CASTLSGLRGDTQYF.

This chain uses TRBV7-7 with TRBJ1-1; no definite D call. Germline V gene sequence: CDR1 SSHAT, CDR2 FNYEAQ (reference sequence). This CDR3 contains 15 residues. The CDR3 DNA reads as TGTGCTAGCTCCCCCTCCCCAGATATGAACACTGAAGCTTTCTTT. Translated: CASSPSPDMNTEAFF.

In nucleotides, the CDR3 is TGTGCCAGCAGTCCAGACAGGGCGTTCAATCAGCCCCAGCATTTT. Its translation: CASSPDRAFNQPQHF. J is TRBJ1-5 and V is TRBV27; 7 bases line up with TRBD1. V dropped 5 bases and J dropped 3; count of bases not matched to a gene: 7. There are 15 residues in the CDR3. Looked up from germline, CDR1 is MNHEY and CDR2 is SMNVEV (reference sequence).

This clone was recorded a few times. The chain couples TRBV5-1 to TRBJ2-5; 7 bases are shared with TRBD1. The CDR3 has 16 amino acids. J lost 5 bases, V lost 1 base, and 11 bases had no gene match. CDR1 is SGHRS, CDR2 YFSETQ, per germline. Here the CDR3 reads CASSLLVGQPGETQYF. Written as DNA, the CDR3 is TGCGCCAGCAGCTTGCTAGTGGGACAGCCGGGGGAGACCCAGTACTTC.

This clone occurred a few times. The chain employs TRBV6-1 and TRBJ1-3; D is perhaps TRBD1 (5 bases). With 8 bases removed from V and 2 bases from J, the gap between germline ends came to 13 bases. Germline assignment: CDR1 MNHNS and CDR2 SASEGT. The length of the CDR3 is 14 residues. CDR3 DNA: TGTGCCAGCCGGCGTCAGGGTACTGGAAACACCATATATTTT. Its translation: CASRRQGTGNTIYF.

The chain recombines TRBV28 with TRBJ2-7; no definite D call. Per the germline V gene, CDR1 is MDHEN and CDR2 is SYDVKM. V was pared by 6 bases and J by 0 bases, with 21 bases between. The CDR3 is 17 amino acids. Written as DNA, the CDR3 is TGTGCCAGCAGCCTTGGTAATCTTACACCGATCTCCTACGAGCAGTACTTC. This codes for CASSLGNLTPISYEQYF.

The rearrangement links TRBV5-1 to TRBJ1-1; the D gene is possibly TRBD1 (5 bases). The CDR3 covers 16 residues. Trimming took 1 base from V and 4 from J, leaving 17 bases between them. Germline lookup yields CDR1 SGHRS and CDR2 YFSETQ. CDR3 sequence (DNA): TGCGCCAGCAGCTTGAGGGCCCAGGGCCTGAGCACTGAAGCTTTCTTT. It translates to CASSLRAQGLSTEAFF.